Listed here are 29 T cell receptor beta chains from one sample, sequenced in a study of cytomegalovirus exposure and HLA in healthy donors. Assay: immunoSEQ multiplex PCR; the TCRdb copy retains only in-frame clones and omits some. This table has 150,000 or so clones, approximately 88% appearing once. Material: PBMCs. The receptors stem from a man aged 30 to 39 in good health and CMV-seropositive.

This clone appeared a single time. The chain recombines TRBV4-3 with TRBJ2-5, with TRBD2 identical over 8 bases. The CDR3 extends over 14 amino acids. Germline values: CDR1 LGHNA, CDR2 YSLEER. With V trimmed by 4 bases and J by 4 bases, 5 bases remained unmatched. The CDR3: CASSPLAGIETQYF. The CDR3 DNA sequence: TGCGCCAGCAGCCCGTTAGCGGGGATAGAGACCCAGTACTTC.

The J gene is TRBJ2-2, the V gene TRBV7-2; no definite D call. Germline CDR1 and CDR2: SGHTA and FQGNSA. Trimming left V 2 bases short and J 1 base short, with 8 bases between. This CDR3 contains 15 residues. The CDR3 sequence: CASSLQYLNTGELFF. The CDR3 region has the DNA TGTGCCAGCAGCTTACAATACTTGAACACCGGGGAGCTGTTTTTT.

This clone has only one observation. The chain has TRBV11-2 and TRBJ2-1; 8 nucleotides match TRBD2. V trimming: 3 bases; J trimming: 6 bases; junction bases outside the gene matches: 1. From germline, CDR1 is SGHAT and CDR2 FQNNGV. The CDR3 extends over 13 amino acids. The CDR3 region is CASSFSGTNEQFF. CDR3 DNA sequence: TGTGCCAGCAGCTTTAGCGGGACCAATGAGCAGTTCTTC.

The CDR3 region is CASSASDKYQPQHF. The CDR3 region has the DNA TGTGCCAGCAGCGCCTCGGACAAATATCAGCCCCAGCATTTT. The V and J genes are TRBV9 and TRBJ1-5; maybe TRBD1 (5 bases). The germline V gene encodes CDR1 SGDLS and CDR2 YYNGEE. The CDR3 contains 14 residues. Between the trimmed V and J ends, which lost 3 bases and 5 bases, there was a span of 12 bases.

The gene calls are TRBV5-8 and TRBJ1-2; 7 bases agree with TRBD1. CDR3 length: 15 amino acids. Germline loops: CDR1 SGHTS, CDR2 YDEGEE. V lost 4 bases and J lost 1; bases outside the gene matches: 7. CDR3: CASSPWDRLNYGYTF. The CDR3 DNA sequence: TGTGCCAGCAGCCCGTGGGACAGACTTAACTATGGCTACACCTTC.

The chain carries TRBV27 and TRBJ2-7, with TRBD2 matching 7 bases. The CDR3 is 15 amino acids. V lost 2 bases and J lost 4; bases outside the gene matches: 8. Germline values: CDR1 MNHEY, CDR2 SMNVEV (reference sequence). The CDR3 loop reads CASSLLAGEFYEQYF. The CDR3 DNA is TGTGCCAGCAGTTTACTGGCGGGAGAGTTTTACGAGCAGTACTTC.

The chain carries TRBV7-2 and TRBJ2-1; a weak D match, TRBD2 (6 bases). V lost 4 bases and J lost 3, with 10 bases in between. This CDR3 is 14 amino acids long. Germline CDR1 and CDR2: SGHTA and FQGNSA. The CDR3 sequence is CASSSTDYYNEQFF. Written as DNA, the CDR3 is TGTGCCAGCAGCTCCACGGACTACTACAATGAGCAGTTCTTC. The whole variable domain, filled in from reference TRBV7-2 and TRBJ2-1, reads GAGVSQSPSNKVTEKGKDVELRCDPISGHTALYWYRQSLGQGLEFLIYFQGNSAPDKSGLPSDRFSAERTGGSVSTLTIQRTQQEDSAVYLCASSSTDYYNEQFFGPGTRLTVL.

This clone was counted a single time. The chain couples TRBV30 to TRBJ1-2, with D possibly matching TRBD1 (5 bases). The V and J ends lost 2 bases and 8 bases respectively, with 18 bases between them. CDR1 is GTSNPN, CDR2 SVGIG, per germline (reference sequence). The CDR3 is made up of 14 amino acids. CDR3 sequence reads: CAWSIIQDGQGYTF. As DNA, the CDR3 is TGTGCCTGGAGTATAATACAGGATGGGCAAGGCTACACCTTC.

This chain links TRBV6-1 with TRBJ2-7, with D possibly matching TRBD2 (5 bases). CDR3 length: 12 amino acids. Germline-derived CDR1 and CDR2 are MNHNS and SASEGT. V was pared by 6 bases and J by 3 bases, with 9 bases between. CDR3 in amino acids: CASSPDFYEQYF. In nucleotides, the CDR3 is TGTGCCAGCAGCCCGGACTTCTACGAGCAGTACTTC.

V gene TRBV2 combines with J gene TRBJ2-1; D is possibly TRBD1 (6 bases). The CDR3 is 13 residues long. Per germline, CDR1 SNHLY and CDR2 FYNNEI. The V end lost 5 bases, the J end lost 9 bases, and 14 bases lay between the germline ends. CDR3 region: CASSYDRKGEQFF. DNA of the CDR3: TGTGCCAGCAGTTATGACAGGAAGGGTGAGCAGTTCTTC.

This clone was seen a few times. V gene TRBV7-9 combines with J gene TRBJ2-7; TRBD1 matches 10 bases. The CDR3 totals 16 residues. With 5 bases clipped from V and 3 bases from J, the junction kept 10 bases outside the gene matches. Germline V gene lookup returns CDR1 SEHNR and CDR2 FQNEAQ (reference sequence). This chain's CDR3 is CASSPRAGQGYYEQYF. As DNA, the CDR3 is TGTGCCAGCAGCCCTAGAGCGGGACAGGGGTACTACGAGCAGTACTTC. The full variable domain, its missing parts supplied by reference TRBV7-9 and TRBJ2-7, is DTGVSQNPRHKITKRGQNVTFRCDPISEHNRLYWYRQTLGQGPEFLTYFQNEAQLEKSRLLSDRFSAERPKGSFSTLEIQRTEQGDSAMYLCASSPRAGQGYYEQYFGPGTRLTVT.

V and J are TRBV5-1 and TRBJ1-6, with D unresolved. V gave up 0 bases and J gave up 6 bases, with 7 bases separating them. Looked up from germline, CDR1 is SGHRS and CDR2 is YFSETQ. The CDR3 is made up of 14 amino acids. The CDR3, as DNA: TGCGCCAGCAGCTTGGACAGTAGTAATTCACCCCTCCACTTT. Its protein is CASSLDSSNSPLHF.

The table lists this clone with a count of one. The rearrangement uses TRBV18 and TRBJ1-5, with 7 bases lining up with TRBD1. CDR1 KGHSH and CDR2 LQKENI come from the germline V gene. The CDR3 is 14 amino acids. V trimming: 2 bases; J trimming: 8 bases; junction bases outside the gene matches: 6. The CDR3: CASSPRGRLEPQHF. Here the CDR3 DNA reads TGTGCCAGCTCACCAAGGGGGCGCCTGGAGCCCCAGCATTTT.

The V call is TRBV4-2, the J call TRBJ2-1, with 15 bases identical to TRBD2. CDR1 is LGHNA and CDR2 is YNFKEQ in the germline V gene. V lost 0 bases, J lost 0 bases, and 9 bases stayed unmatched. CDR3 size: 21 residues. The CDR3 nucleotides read TGTGCCAGCAGCCAAGAGATTAGGGGACTAGCGGGAGGTTTCTCCTACAATGAGCAGTTCTTC. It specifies CASSQEIRGLAGGFSYNEQFF.

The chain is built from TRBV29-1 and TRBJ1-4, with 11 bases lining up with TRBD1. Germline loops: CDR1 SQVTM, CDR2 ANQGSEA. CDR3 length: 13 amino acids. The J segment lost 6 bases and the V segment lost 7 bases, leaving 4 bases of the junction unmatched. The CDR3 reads CSAGQGDDEKLFF. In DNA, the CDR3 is TGCAGCGCGGGACAGGGGGATGATGAAAAACTGTTTTTT.

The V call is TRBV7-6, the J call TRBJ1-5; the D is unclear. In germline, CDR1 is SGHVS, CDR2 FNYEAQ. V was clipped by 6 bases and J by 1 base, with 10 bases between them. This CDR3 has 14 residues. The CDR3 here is CASSSSQSNQPQHF. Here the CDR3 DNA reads TGTGCCAGCAGTTCCAGTCAGAGCAATCAGCCCCAGCATTTT.

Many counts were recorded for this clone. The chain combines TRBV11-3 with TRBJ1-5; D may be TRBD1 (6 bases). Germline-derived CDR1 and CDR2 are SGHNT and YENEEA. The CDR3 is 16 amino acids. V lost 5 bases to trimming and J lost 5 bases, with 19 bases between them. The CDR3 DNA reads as TGTGCCAGCAGCCCCCTGGGGGGGCTTTACGATCAGCCCCAGCATTTT. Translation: CASSPLGGLYDQPQHF.

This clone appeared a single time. The CDR3 protein is CASSIALDRGFSYEQYF. The CDR3 DNA sequence: TGTGCCAGTAGTATAGCCCTGGACAGGGGGTTTTCCTACGAGCAGTACTTC. The chain is built from TRBV19 and TRBJ2-7, with TRBD1 matching over 10 bases. CDR1 and CDR2 from the germline V gene are LNHDA and SQIVND (reference sequence). The V and J ends lost 1 base and 1 base, in that order; junction bases with no gene match: 7. CDR3 length equals 17 residues.

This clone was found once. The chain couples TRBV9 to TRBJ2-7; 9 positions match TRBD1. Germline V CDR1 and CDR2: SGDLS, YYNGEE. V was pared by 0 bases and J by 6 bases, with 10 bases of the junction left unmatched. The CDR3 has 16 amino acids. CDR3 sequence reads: CASSVALTGGFGEQYF. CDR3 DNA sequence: TGTGCCAGCAGCGTAGCCCTCACAGGGGGCTTTGGCGAGCAGTACTTC.

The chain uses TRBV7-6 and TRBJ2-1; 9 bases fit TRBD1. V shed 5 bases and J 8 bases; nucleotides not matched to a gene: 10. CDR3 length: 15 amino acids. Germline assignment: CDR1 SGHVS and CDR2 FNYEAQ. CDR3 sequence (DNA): TGTGCCAGCAGCCCCACTGGGACAGGGCGCGATGAGCAGTTCTTC. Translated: CASSPTGTGRDEQFF.

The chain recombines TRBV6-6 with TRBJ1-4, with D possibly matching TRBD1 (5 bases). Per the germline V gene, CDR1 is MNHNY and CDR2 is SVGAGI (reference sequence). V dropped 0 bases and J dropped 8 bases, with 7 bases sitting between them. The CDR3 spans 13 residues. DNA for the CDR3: TGTGCCAGCAGTTACTCGCGGGGGGAAAAACTGTTTTTT. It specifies CASSYSRGEKLFF.

The CDR3 spells CATRGGTGIEGEQFF. CDR3 DNA sequence: TGTGCCACCAGAGGAGGGACAGGGATCGAAGGTGAGCAGTTCTTC. The V gene is TRBV19, the J gene TRBJ2-1; TRBD1 matches at 9 bases. Germline V gene lookup returns CDR1 LNHDA and CDR2 SQIVND (reference sequence). Trimming took 10 bases from V and 9 from J; bases not matched to a gene: 16. The CDR3 runs 15 residues.

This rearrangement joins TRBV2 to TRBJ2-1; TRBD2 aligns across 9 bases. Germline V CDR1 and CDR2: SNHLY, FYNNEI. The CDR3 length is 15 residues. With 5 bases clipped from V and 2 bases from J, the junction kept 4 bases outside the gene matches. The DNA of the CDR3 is TGTGCCAGCAGTCCGAGACTAGCGGCCTACAATGAGCAGTTCTTC. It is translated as CASSPRLAAYNEQFF.

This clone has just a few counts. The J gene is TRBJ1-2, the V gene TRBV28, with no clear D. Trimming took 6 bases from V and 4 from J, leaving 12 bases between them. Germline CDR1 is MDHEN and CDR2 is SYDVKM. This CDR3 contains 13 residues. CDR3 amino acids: CASRAVMIYGYTF. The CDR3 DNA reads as TGTGCCAGCAGGGCCGTCATGATCTATGGCTACACCTTC.

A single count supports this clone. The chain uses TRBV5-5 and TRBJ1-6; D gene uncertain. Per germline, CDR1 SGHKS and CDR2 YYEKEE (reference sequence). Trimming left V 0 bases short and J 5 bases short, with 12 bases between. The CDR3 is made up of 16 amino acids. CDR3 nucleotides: TGTGCCAGCAGCTTGGTGTGGTACAACCATAATTCACCCCTCCACTTT. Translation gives CASSLVWYNHNSPLHF. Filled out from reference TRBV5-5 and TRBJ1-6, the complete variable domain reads DAGVTQSPTHLIKTRGQQVTLRCSPISGHKSVSWYQQVLGQGPQFIFQYYEKEERGRGNFPDRFSARQFPNYSSELNVNALLLGDSALYLCASSLVWYNHNSPLHFGNGTRLTVT.

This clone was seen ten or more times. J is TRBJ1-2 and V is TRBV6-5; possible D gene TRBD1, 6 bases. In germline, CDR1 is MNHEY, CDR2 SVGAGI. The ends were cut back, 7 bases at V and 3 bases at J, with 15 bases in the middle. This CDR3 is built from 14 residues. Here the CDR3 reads CASTKNRADYGYTF. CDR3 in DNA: TGTGCCAGCACTAAGAACAGGGCCGACTATGGCTACACCTTC.

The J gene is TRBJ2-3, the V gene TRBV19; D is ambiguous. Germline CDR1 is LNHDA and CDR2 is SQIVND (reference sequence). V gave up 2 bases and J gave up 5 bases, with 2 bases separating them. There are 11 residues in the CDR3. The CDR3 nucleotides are TGTGCCAGTAGTATACAAGATACGCAGTATTTT. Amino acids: CASSIQDTQYF.

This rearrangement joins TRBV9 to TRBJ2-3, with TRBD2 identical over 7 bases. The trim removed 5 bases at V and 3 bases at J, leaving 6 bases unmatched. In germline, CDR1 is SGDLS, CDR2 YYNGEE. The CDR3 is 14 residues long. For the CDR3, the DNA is TGTGCCAGCAGGGGGGACTATTCTACAGATACGCAGTATTTT. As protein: CASRGDYSTDTQYF.

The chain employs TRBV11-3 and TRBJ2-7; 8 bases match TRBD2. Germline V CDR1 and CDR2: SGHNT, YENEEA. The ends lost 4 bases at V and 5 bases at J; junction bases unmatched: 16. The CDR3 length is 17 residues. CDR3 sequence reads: CASSSRGGTRYRNEQYF. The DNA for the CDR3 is TGTGCCAGCAGCTCGAGGGGGGGGACTAGGTACAGGAACGAGCAGTACTTC.